The next 8 T cell receptor beta chains were all read from a single sample in a study of T cell clonotyping in hematopoietic cell transplantation. Assay: immunoSEQ multiplex PCR; the TCRdb copy retains only in-frame clones and omits some. The sample yields over 45,000 clones, more than 75% seen once. Regarding time point: recipient sample about 28 days before transplant, after cytoreduction. The sequencing here drew on peripheral blood mononuclear cells, taken before stem cell transplant. These receptors all stem from a man in his 60s with biphenotypic leukemia. Some clones in this sample may be carry-over from other donors' samples.

This clone was seen a handful of times. The J gene is TRBJ2-3, the V gene TRBV30, with D unresolved. CDR1 is GTSNPN, CDR2 SVGIG, per germline (reference sequence). The CDR3 covers 11 residues. V lost 4 bases and J 2 bases, leaving 4 bases between the germline ends. CDR3 nucleotide sequence: TGTGCCTGGACGAACACAGATACGCAGTATTTT. Residues: CAWTNTDTQYF.

The V and J genes are TRBV2 and TRBJ2-2, with D perhaps TRBD1 (5 bases). The V gene's germline CDR1 is SNHLY and CDR2 FYNNEI. V was pared by 4 bases and J by 5 bases, with 14 bases between. The CDR3 loop spans 15 amino acids. CDR3 protein: CASSGQGMGTGELFF. In DNA, the CDR3 is TGTGCCAGCAGTGGTCAGGGTATGGGGACCGGGGAGCTGTTTTTT.

The chain has TRBV7-8 and TRBJ2-1, with 11 bases that match TRBD2. Germline V gene sequence: CDR1 SGHVS, CDR2 FQNEAQ. CDR3 length: 17 residues. J was trimmed by 0 bases and V by 5 bases; bases with no gene match: 6. The CDR3 protein is CASSPGTSGYSYNEQFF. Here the CDR3 DNA reads TGTGCCAGCAGCCCCGGGACTAGCGGCTACTCCTACAATGAGCAGTTCTTC.

The chain joins TRBV7-6 to TRBJ2-3, with D possibly TRBD2 on 5 matching bases. CDR3 length: 19 amino acids. Trimming pared 1 base from V and 2 bases from J, leaving 22 bases between. CDR1 is SGHVS, CDR2 FNYEAQ, per germline. CDR3 amino acids: CASSLVGPGSGQITDTQYF. DNA for the CDR3: TGTGCCAGCAGCTTAGTGGGCCCTGGGAGCGGCCAGATCACAGATACGCAGTATTTT.

The genes are TRBV19 and TRBJ1-5; a possible D gene is TRBD1 (5 bases). The CDR3 is made up of 14 amino acids. V was pared by 5 bases and J by 7 bases, with 15 bases between. Germline values: CDR1 LNHDA, CDR2 SQIVND (reference sequence). The CDR3 DNA reads as TGTGCCAGTAGTGGGGACTATCGAGGGCAGCCCCAGCATTTT. Its protein product is CASSGDYRGQPQHF.

The J gene is TRBJ1-1, the V gene TRBV30; 7 bases are shared with TRBD1. Germline lookup yields CDR1 GTSNPN and CDR2 SVGIG (reference sequence). The CDR3 contains 14 residues. V lost 2 bases, J lost 1 base, and 4 bases stayed unmatched. The CDR3 loop reads CAWSPGQQNTEAFF. The CDR3 bases are TGTGCCTGGAGTCCGGGACAGCAGAACACTGAAGCTTTCTTT.

This clone was seen only a few times. The CDR3 nucleotides read TGTGCCAGCAGTGACTCTAGCGGAGGGAGCTCCTACAATGAGCAGTTCTTC. The encoded protein is CASSDSSGGSSYNEQFF. This chain uses TRBV2 with TRBJ2-1, with 7 bases fitting TRBD2. There are 17 residues in the CDR3. The germline CDR1 and CDR2 sequences are SNHLY and FYNNEI. Germline trimming cut 3 bases from V and 0 bases from J; bases unmatched to any gene: 8.

This chain links TRBV28 with TRBJ2-7; TRBD2 matches at 14 bases. This CDR3 is built from 18 residues. Germline-derived CDR1 and CDR2 are MDHEN and SYDVKM. The V and J ends lost 6 bases and 4 bases, in that order; junction bases with no gene match: 14. The CDR3 protein is CASRGGLAGEFKAYEQYF. The CDR3 DNA follows: TGTGCCAGCAGGGGGGGACTAGCGGGAGAATTTAAGGCGTACGAGCAGTACTTC.